The rows below give T cell receptor beta chains drawn from one sample of a study of radiotherapy plus CTLA-4 blockade in lung cancer. Clones were sequenced by immunoSEQ multiplex PCR, and TCRdb holds only the in-frame ones, with some missing. The sample records tens of thousands of clones, under 80% being singletons. Specimen: peripheral blood, collected from a patient treated with radiotherapy plus ipilimumab. The source is a human donor with non-small cell lung cancer who had a partial response to radiotherapy plus ipilimumab. Some clones in this sample may be carry-over from other donors' samples. CDR3s include the opening cysteine and the closing phenylalanine or tryptophan. The order of the fields is J gene, V gene, clone size, D gene, CDR3 protein, CDR3 DNA. A D gene is named only where the DNA matches it firmly. Size tells how often a clone was seen (once, few, many) or the class of an expanded clone, and some rows leave it out.

j_call: TRBJ2-5
v_call: TRBV5-1
clone_size: .
d_call: .
cdr3_aa: CASSTQQETQYF
cdr3_nt: TGCGCCAGCAGCACACAACAAGAGACCCAGTACTTC

j_call: TRBJ2-5
v_call: TRBV5-1
clone_size: .
d_call: TRBD1
cdr3_aa: CASSKPRDRVNQETQYF
cdr3_nt: TGCGCCAGCAGCAAGCCACGGGACAGGGTGAACCAAGAGACCCAGTACTTC

j_call: TRBJ1-6
v_call: TRBV27
clone_size: once
d_call: .
cdr3_aa: CASSLSIRLNNSPLHF
cdr3_nt: TGTGCCAGCAGTTTATCGATCAGGCTGAATAATTCACCCCTCCACTTT

j_call: TRBJ1-5
v_call: TRBV6-1
clone_size: .
d_call: .
cdr3_aa: CASSRNSNQPQHF
cdr3_nt: TGTGCCAGCAGCAGAAATAGCAATCAGCCCCAGCATTTT

j_call: TRBJ2-7
v_call: TRBV2
clone_size: .
d_call: TRBD2
cdr3_aa: CASSGGVSGSFHEQYF
cdr3_nt: TGTGCCAGCAGTGGAGGTGTTAGCGGGAGTTTCCACGAGCAGTACTTC

j_call: TRBJ1-1
v_call: TRBV7-9
clone_size: few
d_call: .
cdr3_aa: CASSLLRDTPEAFF
cdr3_nt: TGTGCCAGCAGCTTACTCCGGGACACCCCTGAAGCTTTCTTT

j_call: TRBJ2-7
v_call: TRBV20-1
clone_size: .
d_call: .
cdr3_aa: CSAYDTHEQYF
cdr3_nt: TGCAGTGCCTACGACACCCACGAGCAGTACTTC

j_call: TRBJ1-4
v_call: TRBV7-9
clone_size: .
d_call: .
cdr3_aa: CASSLAAGIEKLFF
cdr3_nt: TGTGCCAGCAGCTTAGCGGCCGGGATAGAAAAACTGTTTTTT

j_call: TRBJ2-1
v_call: TRBV10-3
clone_size: few
d_call: .
cdr3_aa: CAISELQTYNEQFF
cdr3_nt: TGTGCCATCAGTGAGTTACAGACCTACAATGAGCAGTTCTTC

j_call: TRBJ2-7
v_call: TRBV7-5
clone_size: .
d_call: .
cdr3_aa: CARSNDRDEQYF
cdr3_nt: TGTGCCAGAAGCAACGACAGGGACGAGCAGTACTTC

j_call: TRBJ1-1
v_call: TRBV11-2
clone_size: .
d_call: .
cdr3_aa: CASSPERGNTEAFF
cdr3_nt: TGTGCCAGCAGCCCAGAGCGGGGGAACACTGAAGCTTTCTTT

j_call: TRBJ1-5
v_call: TRBV5-1
clone_size: .
d_call: .
cdr3_aa: CASSPEGGGGNQPQHF
cdr3_nt: TGCGCCAGCAGCCCCGAGGGAGGGGGAGGCAATCAGCCCCAGCATTTT

j_call: TRBJ1-2
v_call: TRBV29-1
clone_size: few
d_call: TRBD1
cdr3_aa: CSVAGGTNYGYTF
cdr3_nt: TGCAGCGTTGCAGGGGGTACTAACTATGGCTACACCTTC

j_call: TRBJ2-3
v_call: TRBV18
clone_size: .
d_call: TRBD2
cdr3_aa: CASSPGTSGGASDTQYF
cdr3_nt: TGTGCCAGCTCACCCGGGACTAGCGGGGGGGCCTCGGATACGCAGTATTTT

j_call: TRBJ2-7
v_call: TRBV11-2
clone_size: .
d_call: TRBD2
cdr3_aa: CASSLAGGPSWEQYF
cdr3_nt: TGTGCCAGCAGCTTAGCGGGAGGGCCCTCGTGGGAGCAGTACTTC